Following are 6 T cell receptor beta chains from one sample sequenced in a study of T cells in Graves' hyperthyroidism and ophthalmopathy. From RNA transcripts, TCR beta CDR3 regions were amplified. First-round RT-PCR targeting the TCR CDR3 was performed with the HTBI primer set. TCRdb redid the calling of the multiplex PCR reads with MiXCR, one entry per CDR3 protein. Of a few hundred thousand distinct CDR3 sequences listed, just over 45% are singletons. Sequences were obtained from peripheral blood or thyroid tissue (not recorded which). These TCRs come from an adult woman with Graves' disease, either hyperthyroidism or ophthalmopathy (not recorded which).

This chain joins TRBV7-9 and TRBJ1-6, with D possibly TRBD1 on 5 matching bases. Deletions cut 5 bases from V and 8 bases from J, with 10 bases between. From germline, CDR1 is SEHNR and CDR2 FQNEAQ (reference sequence). The CDR3 totals 13 residues. The CDR3 here is CASSKGPDSPLHF. For the CDR3, the DNA is TGTGCCAGCAGCAAGGGGCCAGATTCACCCCTCCACTTT.

This clonotype was observed many times. The CDR3 DNA reads TGTGCCAGCAGCTTATATGTTATCACCGCTAACTATGGCTACACCTTC. Translation gives CASSLYVITANYGYTF. V gene TRBV7-9 combines with J gene TRBJ1-2, with D hard to call. Germline CDR1 reads SEHNR; CDR2 reads FQNEAQ (reference sequence). This CDR3 is 16 amino acids long. The V end was cut by 2 bases, the J end by 0 bases, with 13 bases between.

This clonotype was detected ten times or more. J is TRBJ1-5 and V is TRBV12-3 or TRBV12-4; D remains ambiguous. V gave up 3 bases and J gave up 1 base, with 4 bases separating them. CDR3 length: 13 amino acids. The CDR3 spells CASSFRSNQPQHF. CDR3 sequence (DNA): TGTGCCAGCAGTTTTAGAAGCAATCAGCCCCAGCATTTT.

In its sample, this clonotype was seen many times. The gene calls are TRBV5-6 and TRBJ1-4; 7 bases match TRBD1. The germline V gene encodes CDR1 SGHDT and CDR2 YYEEEE. CDR3 size: 17 residues. The J segment lost 0 bases and the V segment lost 4 bases, leaving 9 bases of the junction unmatched. In nucleotides, the CDR3 is TGTGCCAGCAGCCCAATACAACAGGGGTCAACTAATGAAAAACTGTTTTTT. Its protein is CASSPIQQGSTNEKLFF.

This clonotype was seen many times. The rearrangement uses TRBV7-8 and TRBJ1-1; perhaps TRBD1 as D (5 bases). CDR1 and CDR2 from the germline V gene are SGHVS and FQNEAQ. The CDR3 runs to 19 residues. Trimming took 1 base from V and 1 from J, leaving 22 bases between them. CDR3 coding DNA: TGTGCCAGCAGCTTAGTTCGGTATCTCCGGGACTTCAAGAACACTGAAGCTTTCTTT. Protein sequence: CASSLVRYLRDFKNTEAFF.

This clonotype was detected ten times or more. CDR3 in amino acids: CATSDRLSIVTAGNTIYF. The CDR3 DNA reads TGTGCCACCAGCGACCGACTGTCAATAGTAACGGCAGGAAACACCATATATTTT. J is TRBJ1-3 and V is TRBV15; D is uncertain. CDR3 size: 18 residues. V lost 5 bases and J 4 bases, leaving 24 bases between the germline ends. CDR1 LNHNV and CDR2 YYDKDF come from the germline V gene (reference sequence).